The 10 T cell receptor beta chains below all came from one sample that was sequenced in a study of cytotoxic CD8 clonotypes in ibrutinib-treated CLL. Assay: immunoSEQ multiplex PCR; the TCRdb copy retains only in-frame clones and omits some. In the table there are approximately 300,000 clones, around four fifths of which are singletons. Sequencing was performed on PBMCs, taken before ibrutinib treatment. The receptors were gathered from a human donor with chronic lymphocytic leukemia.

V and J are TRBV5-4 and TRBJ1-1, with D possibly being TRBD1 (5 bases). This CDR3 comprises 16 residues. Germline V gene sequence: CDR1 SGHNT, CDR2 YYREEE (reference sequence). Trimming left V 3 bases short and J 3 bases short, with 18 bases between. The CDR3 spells CASSWDPGGGDTEAFF. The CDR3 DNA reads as TGTGCCAGCAGCTGGGACCCGGGGGGTGGGGACACTGAAGCTTTCTTT.

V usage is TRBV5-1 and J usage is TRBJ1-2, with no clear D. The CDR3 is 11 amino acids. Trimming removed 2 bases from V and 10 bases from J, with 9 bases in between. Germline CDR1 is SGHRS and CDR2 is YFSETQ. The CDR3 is CASSLSQIYTF. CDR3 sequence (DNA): TGCGCCAGCAGCTTATCCCAAATCTACACCTTC.

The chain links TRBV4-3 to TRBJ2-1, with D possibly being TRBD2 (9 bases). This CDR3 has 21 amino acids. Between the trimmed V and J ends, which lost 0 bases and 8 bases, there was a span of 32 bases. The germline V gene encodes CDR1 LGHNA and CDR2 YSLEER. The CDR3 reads CASSQDLGGTGLSGRGDEQFF. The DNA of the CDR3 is TGCGCCAGCAGCCAAGATTTAGGGGGGACAGGACTTAGCGGGAGAGGAGATGAGCAGTTCTTC.

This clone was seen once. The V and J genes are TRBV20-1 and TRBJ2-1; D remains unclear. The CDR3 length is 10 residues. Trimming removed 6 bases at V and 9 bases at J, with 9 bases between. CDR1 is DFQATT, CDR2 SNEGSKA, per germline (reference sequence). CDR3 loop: CSAKIIEQFF. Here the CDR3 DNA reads TGCAGTGCAAAGATCATTGAGCAGTTCTTC.

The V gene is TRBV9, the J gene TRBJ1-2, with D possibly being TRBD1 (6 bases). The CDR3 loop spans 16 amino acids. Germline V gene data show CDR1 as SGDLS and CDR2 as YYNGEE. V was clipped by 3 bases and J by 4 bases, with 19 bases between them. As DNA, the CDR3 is TGTGCCAGCAGCGCTTACCCGGGGGGCGCATCCTATGGCTACACCTTC. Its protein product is CASSAYPGGASYGYTF.

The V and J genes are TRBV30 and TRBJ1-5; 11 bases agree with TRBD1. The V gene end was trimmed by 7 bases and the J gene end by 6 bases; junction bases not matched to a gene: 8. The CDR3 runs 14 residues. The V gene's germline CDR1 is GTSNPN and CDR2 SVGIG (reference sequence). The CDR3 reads CASWGGTGGQPQHF. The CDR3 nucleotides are TGTGCCTCGTGGGGCGGGACAGGGGGTCAGCCCCAGCATTTT.

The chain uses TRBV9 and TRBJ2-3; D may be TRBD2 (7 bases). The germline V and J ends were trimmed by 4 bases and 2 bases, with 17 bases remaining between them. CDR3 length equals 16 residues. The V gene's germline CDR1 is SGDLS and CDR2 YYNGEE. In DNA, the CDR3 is TGTGCCAGCAGCTATTGGGGCGGGGGCTACACAGATACGCAGTATTTT. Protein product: CASSYWGGGYTDTQYF.

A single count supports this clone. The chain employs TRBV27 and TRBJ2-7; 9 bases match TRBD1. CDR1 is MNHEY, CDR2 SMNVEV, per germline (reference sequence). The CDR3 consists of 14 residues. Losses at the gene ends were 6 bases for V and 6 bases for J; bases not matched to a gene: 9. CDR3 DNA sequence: TGTGCCAGCAGGGGTTGGGACAGGGAAGCCGAGCAGTACTTC. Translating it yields CASRGWDREAEQYF.

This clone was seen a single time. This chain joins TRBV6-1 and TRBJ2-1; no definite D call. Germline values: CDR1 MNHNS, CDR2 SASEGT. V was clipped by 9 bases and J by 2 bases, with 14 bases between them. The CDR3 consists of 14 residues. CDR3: CASRGAVPYNEQFF. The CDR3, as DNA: TGTGCCAGTAGAGGCGCAGTACCCTACAATGAGCAGTTCTTC.

The CDR3 loop is CAWSSGRGTGELFF. DNA for the CDR3: TGTGCCTGGAGTTCCGGGAGAGGCACCGGGGAGCTGTTTTTT. The chain uses TRBV30 and TRBJ2-2; D may be TRBD2 (6 bases). Trimming pared 2 bases from V and 4 bases from J, leaving 11 bases between. Germline values: CDR1 GTSNPN, CDR2 SVGIG (reference sequence). This CDR3 is 14 amino acids long.